The T cell receptor (beta chain) under discussion was sequenced for a study of PD-L1 blockade in urothelial cancer. Overall study context: Blood drawn 3 weeks (second dose) and 6 weeks after treatment start was analyzed. Blood samples had a median of approximately 150,000 T cells, 80,000 to 85,000 unique TCRs, and clonality about 0.074.

V dropped 0 bases and J dropped 5 bases, with 12 bases sitting between them. This CDR3 is built from 14 residues. Germline assignment: CDR1 SGHRS and CDR2 YFSETQ. Time point reported: pretreatment peripheral blood. Every PCR got spiked synthetic TCR analog templates. Clones were read by immunoSEQ multiplex PCR, and TCRdb kept only the in-frame ones, dropping some. Of roughly 45,000 clones in the sample, 75% to 85% were seen once. The sample here was PBMCs, taken around atezolizumab (anti-PD-L1) treatment. This clonotype originated in a man in his 60s with urothelial cancer. The chain carries TRBV5-1 and TRBJ2-7; a possible D gene is TRBD1 (5 bases). The DNA for the CDR3 is TGCGCCAGCAGCTTGGCAGGGAATGAGGACGAGCAGTACTTC. Amino acid sequence: CASSLAGNEDEQYF. Combining the CDR3 with reference TRBV5-1 and TRBJ2-7 gives the whole variable domain KAGVTQTPRYLIKTRGQQVTLSCSPISGHRSVSWYQQTPGQGLQFLFEYFSETQRNKGNFPGRFSGRQFSNSRSEMNVSTLELGDSALYLCASSLAGNEDEQYFGPGTRLTVT.